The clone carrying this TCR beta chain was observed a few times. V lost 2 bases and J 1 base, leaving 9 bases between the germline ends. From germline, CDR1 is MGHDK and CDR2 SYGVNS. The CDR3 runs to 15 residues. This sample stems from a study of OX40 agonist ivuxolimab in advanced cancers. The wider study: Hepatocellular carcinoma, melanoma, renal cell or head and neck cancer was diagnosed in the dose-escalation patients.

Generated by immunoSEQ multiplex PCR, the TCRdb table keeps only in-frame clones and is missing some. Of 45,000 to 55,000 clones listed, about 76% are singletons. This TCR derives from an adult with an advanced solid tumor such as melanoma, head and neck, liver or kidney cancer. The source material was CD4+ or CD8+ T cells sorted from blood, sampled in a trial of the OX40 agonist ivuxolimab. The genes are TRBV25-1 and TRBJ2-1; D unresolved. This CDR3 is CASSENRASYNEQFF. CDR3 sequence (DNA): TGTGCCAGCAGTGAAAACAGAGCTTCCTACAATGAGCAGTTCTTC.